This is a list of T cell receptor beta chains from one sample in a study of T cells in Graves' hyperthyroidism and ophthalmopathy. One entry per CDR3 protein, called by TCRdb with MiXCR from the multiplex PCR reads. The sample carries about 380,000 distinct CDR3 sequences, 15% to 20% recorded once. The sequenced sample consisted of blood. The receptors stem from a young man with Graves' ophthalmopathy. The CDR3 runs from the conserved cysteine through the conserved F or W. D genes are given only for firm matches. A clone size is listed for some rows: how often the clone was seen (once, few, many), or a class if it is expanded.

clone_size j_call v_call d_call cdr3_aa cdr3_nt
many TRBJ2-5 TRBV12-3/TRBV12-4 TRBD1 CASPQKGQGLSQETQYF TGTGCCAGCCCCCAAAAGGGACAGGGTCTATCCCAAGAGACCCAGTACTTC
NA TRBJ2-1 TRBV2 NA CASRIPPEGGEFF TGTGCCAGCAGAATCCCCCCGGAGGGGGGGGAGTTCTTC
NA TRBJ2-3 TRBV9 NA CASSVYSGTSTDTQYF TGTGCCAGCAGCGTTTACTCGGGGACTAGCACAGATACGCAGTATTTT
few TRBJ2-1 TRBV9 TRBD1 CASSPDGQGRSEQFF TGTGCCAGCAGCCCAGATGGACAGGGGAGGAGTGAGCAGTTCTTC
many TRBJ2-4 TRBV7-9 TRBD1 CASSSPLGDRAAKNIQYF TGTGCCAGCAGCTCTCCCCTTGGAGACAGGGCGGCCAAAAACATTCAGTACTTC
few TRBJ1-5 TRBV7-2 NA CASSSRGEANQPQHF TGTGCCAGCAGCTCCAGGGGAGAAGCCAATCAGCCCCAGCATTTT
many TRBJ1-1 TRBV11-2 TRBD1 CATPKTGKVKTEAFF TGTGCCACTCCAAAGACAGGGAAAGTGAAGACTGAAGCTTTCTTT
NA TRBJ2-5 TRBV24-1 NA CATSDPGEAVPGETQYF TGTGCCACCAGTGACCCTGGTGAGGCAGTTCCAGGGGAGACCCAGTACTTC
many TRBJ1-2 TRBV20-1 TRBD1 CSAIFTGDGYTF TGCAGTGCTATATTTACAGGGGATGGCTACACCTTC
many TRBJ1-5 TRBV12-3/TRBV12-4 NA CASSLGLGNQPQHF TGTGCCAGCAGTTTAGGGCTGGGCAATCAGCCCCAGCATTTT
many TRBJ1-1 TRBV2 NA CASTLSNTEAFF TGTGCCAGCACCCTATCGAACACTGAAGCTTTCTTT
NA TRBJ2-1 TRBV6-1 TRBD2 CASTGGGRGEQFF TGTGCCAGCACGGGCGGGGGGCGGGGTGAGCAGTTCTTC
few TRBJ2-1 TRBV7-9 NA CASSLLGGRAASSYNEQFF TGTGCCAGCAGCTTATTGGGCGGTCGCGCAGCCAGCTCCTACAATGAGCAGTTCTTC
NA TRBJ2-7 TRBV12-3/TRBV12-4 NA CASSLKKYEQYF TGTGCCAGCAGTTTGAAAAAATACGAGCAGTACTTC
NA TRBJ2-5 TRBV6-1 TRBD2 CASSTGTTRNQETQYF TGTGCCAGCAGTACGGGGACTACCCGAAACCAAGAGACCCAGTACTTC
NA TRBJ1-2 TRBV2 NA CASSEAPWEESPTF TGTGCCAGCAGTGAAGCGCCGTGGGAAGAGTCTCCCACCTTC
many TRBJ2-5 TRBV2 NA CASSELATTKETQYF TGTGCCAGCAGTGAACTGGCTACCACGAAAGAGACCCAGTACTTC
NA TRBJ2-1 TRBV20-1 TRBD1 CSAMDRKRNINEQFF TGCAGTGCCATGGACAGGAAGCGAAATATCAATGAGCAGTTCTTC
many TRBJ1-6 TRBV6-1 TRBD1 CASQSGQGLSPLHF TGTGCCAGCCAATCAGGACAGGGTTTATCGCCCCTCCACTTT
many TRBJ1-1 TRBV20-1 TRBD1 CSAHPQGAWEAFF TGCAGTGCTCACCCACAGGGGGCATGGGAAGCTTTCTTT
NA TRBJ1-2 TRBV25-1 NA CASSAVYGYTF TGTGCCAGCAGTGCAGTCTATGGCTACACCTTC
NA TRBJ1-2 TRBV20-1 NA CSASGDTLYGYTF TGCAGTGCTAGCGGGGACACTCTCTATGGCTACACCTTC
few TRBJ1-2 TRBV6-1 NA CASSEIQGRGYTF TGTGCCAGCAGTGAAATCCAGGGGAGGGGCTACACCTTC
many TRBJ2-3 TRBV2 NA CASRGSADTQYF TGTGCCAGCAGGGGTTCCGCTGATACGCAGTATTTT
NA TRBJ2-1 TRBV29-1 TRBD1 CSVEGGQGGFEQFF TGCAGCGTTGAGGGGGGACAGGGAGGTTTTGAGCAGTTCTTC
many TRBJ2-1 TRBV20-1 TRBD2 CSAPGLADYNEQFF TGCAGTGCCCCGGGACTAGCGGATTACAATGAGCAGTTCTTC
many TRBJ1-1 TRBV7-2 NA CASGGGGVIDTEAFF TGTGCCAGCGGGGGGGGAGGGGTCATCGACACTGAAGCTTTCTTT
NA TRBJ2-2 TRBV3-1 NA CASSYSGSLYDTGELFF TGTGCCAGCAGTTACTCTGGGTCTTTATACGACACCGGGGAGCTGTTTTTT
many TRBJ2-7 TRBV28 NA CASSLLRRYEQYF TGTGCCAGCAGTTTATTGCGGCGGTACGAGCAGTACTTC
few TRBJ2-2 TRBV15 NA CATRRDTNTGELFF TGTGCCACTCGCCGGGACACCAACACCGGGGAGCTGTTTTTT
NA TRBJ2-5 TRBV5-6 NA CASRTGTLGTQYF TGTGCCAGCAGGACCGGGACCTTGGGGACCCAGTACTTC
many TRBJ1-6 TRBV7-9 NA CASSSGGTGLHF TGTGCCAGCAGCTCCGGTGGGACGGGACTCCACTTT
few TRBJ1-5 TRBV9 NA CASSEGGNSNQPQHF TGTGCCAGCAGCGAGGGGGGCAATAGCAATCAGCCCCAGCATTTT
many TRBJ2-5 TRBV27 NA CASSLGTGGETQYF TGTGCCAGCAGCCTAGGGACTGGCGGGGAGACCCAGTACTTC